A single TCR beta chain is shown here with its context. This entry belongs to a study of blood T cell repertoires in COVID-19. Assay used: immunoSEQ multiplex PCR; TCRdb lists only in-frame clones, some missing. The sample includes more than 110,000 clones, 86% seen only once; the top ten take about 4.4%. V shed 0 bases, J shed 2 bases, and the junction held 9 bases outside the gene matches. In germline, CDR1 is LNHNV, CDR2 YYDKDF (reference sequence). CDR3 length: 18 amino acids. This TCR came from a middle-aged man who had recovered from COVID-19. This chain uses TRBV15 with TRBJ1-5; 8 nucleotides align to TRBD1. Specimen: PBMCs or T cells enriched from blood (not recorded which). The CDR3 coding sequence is TGTGCCACCAGCAGAGATCAGAACTTGGGACAGGGCAATCAGCCCCAGCATTTT. This encodes CATSRDQNLGQGNQPQHF.